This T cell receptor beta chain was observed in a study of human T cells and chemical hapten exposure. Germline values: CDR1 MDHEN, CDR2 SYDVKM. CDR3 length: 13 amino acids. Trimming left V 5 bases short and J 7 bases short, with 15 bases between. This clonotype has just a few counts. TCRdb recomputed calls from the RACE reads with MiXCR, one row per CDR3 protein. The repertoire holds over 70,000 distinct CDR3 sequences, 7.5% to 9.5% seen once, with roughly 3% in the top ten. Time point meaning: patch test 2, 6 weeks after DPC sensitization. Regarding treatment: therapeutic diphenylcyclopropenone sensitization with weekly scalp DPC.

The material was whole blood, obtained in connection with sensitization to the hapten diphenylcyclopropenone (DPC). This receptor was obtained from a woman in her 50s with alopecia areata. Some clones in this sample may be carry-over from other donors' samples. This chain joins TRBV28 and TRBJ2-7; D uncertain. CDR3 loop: CASSPPSLKEQYF. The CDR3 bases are TGTGCCAGCAGTCCACCCTCCTTGAAGGAGCAGTACTTC. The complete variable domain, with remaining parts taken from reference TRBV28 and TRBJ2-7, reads DVKVTQSSRYLVKRTGEKVFLECVQDMDHENMFWYRQDPGLGLRLIYFSYDVKMKEKGDIPEGYSVSREKKERFSLILESASTNQTSMYLCASSPPSLKEQYFGPGTRLTVT.